The count of the clone carrying this T cell receptor beta chain is one. CDR3 length equals 19 residues. The germline V gene has CDR1 LNHDA and CDR2 SQIVND (reference sequence). After removal of 5 bases from V and 0 bases from J, the junction contained 11 bases not matched to a gene. As originally analysed: Estimation of nucleated cell counts relied on the amplification of reference gene primers. Some clones are missing from TCRdb's copy, which holds only in-frame ones; the method was immunoSEQ multiplex PCR. The V and J calls and the clone size are those of that table, but D and trimming were determined from the DNA. The sample gives roughly 100,000 clones, roughly 80% of which show up once; under 20% is in the top ten. The data are from a study of blood T cell repertoires in COVID-19. Study summary: The samples span acute and convalescent COVID-19 from the United States, Italy and Spain. PBMCs, B-cell-depleted T cells, or T cells provided the cDNA or gDNA that made up the material.

The chain joins TRBV19 to TRBJ2-4; 12 nucleotides line up with TRBD2. This receptor was taken from a man older than 75 with acute or convalescent COVID-19. Material for sequencing was peripheral blood. The CDR3 region has the DNA TGTGCCAGTAGTGAGGCTCCACCGGGACTAGCGGGAGCCAAAAACATTCAGTACTTC. This codes for CASSEAPPGLAGAKNIQYF.